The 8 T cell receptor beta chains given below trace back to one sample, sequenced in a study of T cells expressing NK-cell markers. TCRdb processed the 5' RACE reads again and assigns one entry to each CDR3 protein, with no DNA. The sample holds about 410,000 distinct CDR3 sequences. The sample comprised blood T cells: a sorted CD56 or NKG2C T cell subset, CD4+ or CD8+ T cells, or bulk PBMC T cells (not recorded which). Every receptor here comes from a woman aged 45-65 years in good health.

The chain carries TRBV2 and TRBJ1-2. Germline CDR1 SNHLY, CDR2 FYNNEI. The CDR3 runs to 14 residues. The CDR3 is CASSEVAGAGGYTF.

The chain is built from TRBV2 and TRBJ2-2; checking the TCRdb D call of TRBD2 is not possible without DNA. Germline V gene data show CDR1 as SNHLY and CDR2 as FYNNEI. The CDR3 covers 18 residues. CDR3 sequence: CANQRGPGLAGETGELFF.

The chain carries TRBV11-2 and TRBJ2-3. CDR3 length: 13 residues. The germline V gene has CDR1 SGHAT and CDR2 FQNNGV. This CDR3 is CASSSGVFFTQYF.

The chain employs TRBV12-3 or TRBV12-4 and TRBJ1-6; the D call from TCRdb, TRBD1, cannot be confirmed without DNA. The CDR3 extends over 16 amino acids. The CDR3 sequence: CASSLRTGKNNSPLHF.

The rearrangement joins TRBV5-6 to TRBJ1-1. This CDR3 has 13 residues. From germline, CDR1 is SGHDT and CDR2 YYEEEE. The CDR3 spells CASSLGRFPEAFF.

The CDR3 protein is CASSLAAQGWADTQYF. The chain recombines TRBV11-2 with TRBJ2-3; TCRdb lists TRBD1, though no DNA is available to test this call. CDR1 SGHAT and CDR2 FQNNGV come from the germline V gene. This CDR3 is 16 amino acids long. Drawing the rest from reference TRBV11-2 and TRBJ2-3, the complete variable domain is EAGVAQSPRYKIIEKRQSVAFWCNPISGHATLYWYQQILGQGPKLLIQFQNNGVVDDSQLPKDRFSAERLKGVDSTLKIQPAKLEDSAVYLCASSLAAQGWADTQYFGPGTRLTVL.

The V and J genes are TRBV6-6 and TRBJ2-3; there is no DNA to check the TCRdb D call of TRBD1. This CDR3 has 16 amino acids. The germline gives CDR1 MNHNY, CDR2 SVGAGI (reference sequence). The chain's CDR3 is CASSPGQGWGSDTQYF.

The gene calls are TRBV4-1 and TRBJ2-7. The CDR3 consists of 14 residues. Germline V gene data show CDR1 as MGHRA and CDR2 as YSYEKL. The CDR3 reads CASSPHRSMDEQYF.